These T cell receptor beta chains were read from a single sample in a study of cytomegalovirus exposure and HLA in healthy donors. Libraries were prepared by immunoSEQ multiplex PCR; TCRdb keeps only in-frame clonotypes and omits some of them. The sample shows over 150,000 clones, approximately 79% of them seen only once. Sequencing was performed on PBMCs. These receptors came from a man aged 55 to 70 in good health and CMV-seronegative. Each CDR3 is given with its conserved first and last residue. Fields, in order: D gene, clone size, J gene, V gene, CDR3 protein, CDR3 DNA. D genes are given only for firm matches. The size field is filled for only some rows; it gives once, few, many or a size class.

D gene: TRBD1
clone size: -
J gene: TRBJ1-1
V gene: TRBV28
CDR3 protein: CASSTLGQGASTEAFF
CDR3 DNA: TGTGCCAGCAGCACGCTAGGACAGGGGGCGAGCACTGAAGCTTTCTTT

D gene: TRBD2
clone size: -
J gene: TRBJ2-3
V gene: TRBV5-8
CDR3 protein: CASSRLTSPYGTDTQYF
CDR3 DNA: TGTGCCAGCAGCCGTCTGACTAGCCCCTATGGCACAGATACGCAGTATTTT

D gene: TRBD1
clone size: -
J gene: TRBJ2-7
V gene: TRBV7-9
CDR3 protein: CSSSLASFQTGVSYEQYF
CDR3 DNA: TGTTCCAGCAGCTTAGCGTCGTTCCAGACAGGGGTCAGCTACGAGCAGTACTTC

D gene: TRBD2
clone size: -
J gene: TRBJ2-5
V gene: TRBV5-1
CDR3 protein: CASSLASGRGYQETQYF
CDR3 DNA: TGCGCCAGCAGCTTGGCCTCCGGGAGGGGGTACCAAGAGACCCAGTACTTC

D gene: -
clone size: once
J gene: TRBJ2-1
V gene: TRBV7-2
CDR3 protein: CASSLSPKGGEQFF
CDR3 DNA: TGTGCCAGCAGCTTATCGCCAAAGGGGGGGGAGCAGTTCTTC

D gene: -
clone size: -
J gene: TRBJ2-7
V gene: TRBV5-8
CDR3 protein: CASSLVSTDYEQYF
CDR3 DNA: TGTGCCAGCAGCTTGGTGTCTACAGACTACGAGCAGTACTTC

D gene: -
clone size: -
J gene: TRBJ2-2
V gene: TRBV6-4
CDR3 protein: CASSEAPNTGELFF
CDR3 DNA: TGTGCCAGCAGTGAGGCACCGAACACCGGGGAGCTGTTTTTT

D gene: -
clone size: -
J gene: TRBJ2-1
V gene: TRBV5-8
CDR3 protein: CASSLVPPDEQFF
CDR3 DNA: TGTGCCAGCAGCTTGGTGCCGCCGGATGAGCAGTTCTTC

D gene: -
clone size: -
J gene: TRBJ1-2
V gene: TRBV7-9
CDR3 protein: CSSSRTAYGYTF
CDR3 DNA: TGTTCCAGCAGCCGGACAGCCTATGGCTACACCTTC

D gene: -
clone size: few
J gene: TRBJ2-1
V gene: TRBV7-6
CDR3 protein: CASSFAEYNEQFF
CDR3 DNA: TGTGCCAGCAGCTTCGCGGAGTACAATGAGCAGTTCTTC

D gene: -
clone size: -
J gene: TRBJ2-5
V gene: TRBV10-3
CDR3 protein: CAIGKGGHQETQYF
CDR3 DNA: TGTGCCATCGGTAAGGGGGGGCACCAAGAGACCCAGTACTTC

D gene: -
clone size: -
J gene: TRBJ2-1
V gene: TRBV7-9
CDR3 protein: CASSLVGGNEQFF
CDR3 DNA: TGTGCCAGCAGCTTAGTAGGGGGAAATGAGCAGTTCTTC

D gene: TRBD1
clone size: -
J gene: TRBJ2-1
V gene: TRBV11-2
CDR3 protein: CASRGEDREVSNEQFF
CDR3 DNA: TGTGCCAGCAGGGGAGAGGACAGGGAGGTTTCCAATGAGCAGTTCTTC

D gene: -
clone size: -
J gene: TRBJ1-2
V gene: TRBV6-4
CDR3 protein: CASSADRFSGYTF
CDR3 DNA: TGTGCCAGCAGTGCCGACAGGTTCTCTGGCTACACCTTC

D gene: TRBD1
clone size: few
J gene: TRBJ1-4
V gene: TRBV7-8
CDR3 protein: CASSPGQINEKLFF
CDR3 DNA: TGTGCCAGCAGCCCGGGACAGATTAATGAAAAACTGTTTTTT

D gene: TRBD1
clone size: -
J gene: TRBJ1-1
V gene: TRBV6-1
CDR3 protein: CASSPGQGMNTEAFF
CDR3 DNA: TGTGCCAGCAGCCCCGGACAGGGTATGAACACTGAAGCTTTCTTT

D gene: -
clone size: -
J gene: TRBJ1-1
V gene: TRBV19
CDR3 protein: CASRRPLNTEAFF
CDR3 DNA: TGTGCCAGTAGGAGGCCCTTAAACACTGAAGCTTTCTTT

D gene: -
clone size: -
J gene: TRBJ2-2
V gene: TRBV7-9
CDR3 protein: CSSSPEGTGELFF
CDR3 DNA: TGTTCCAGCAGCCCCGAGGGCACCGGGGAGCTGTTTTTT

D gene: TRBD2
clone size: -
J gene: TRBJ2-3
V gene: TRBV6-4
CDR3 protein: CASSVAGVGDTQYF
CDR3 DNA: TGTGCCAGCAGTGTGGCGGGAGTGGGAGATACGCAGTATTTT

D gene: TRBD1
clone size: -
J gene: TRBJ1-1
V gene: TRBV6-6
CDR3 protein: CASSYPGGGEAFF
CDR3 DNA: TGTGCCAGCAGTTACCCAGGGGGAGGTGAAGCTTTCTTT

D gene: -
clone size: -
J gene: TRBJ1-2
V gene: TRBV25-1
CDR3 protein: CASSGHGGGRGPIYGYTF
CDR3 DNA: TGTGCCAGCAGTGGCCACGGGGGGGGGCGAGGGCCTATATATGGCTACACCTTC

D gene: -
clone size: -
J gene: TRBJ1-2
V gene: TRBV28
CDR3 protein: CASSLLGSNYGYTF
CDR3 DNA: TGTGCCAGCAGTTTGCTTGGCAGTAACTATGGCTACACCTTC

D gene: -
clone size: -
J gene: TRBJ1-2
V gene: TRBV28
CDR3 protein: CASSFAGNMGYTF
CDR3 DNA: TGTGCCAGCAGTTTTGCGGGGAATATGGGCTACACCTTC

D gene: TRBD2
clone size: -
J gene: TRBJ2-1
V gene: TRBV4-2
CDR3 protein: CASSQVRPSGSMSSYNEQFF
CDR3 DNA: TGTGCCAGCAGCCAAGTTAGGCCTAGCGGGTCGATGAGCTCCTACAATGAGCAGTTCTTC

D gene: -
clone size: -
J gene: TRBJ1-6
V gene: TRBV19
CDR3 protein: CASSQGNPPSPLHF
CDR3 DNA: TGTGCCAGTAGCCAGGGGAACCCGCCTTCACCCCTCCACTTT

D gene: TRBD2
clone size: -
J gene: TRBJ2-1
V gene: TRBV7-3
CDR3 protein: CASSRSGGANEQFF
CDR3 DNA: TGTGCCAGCAGCCGTAGCGGGGGGGCCAATGAGCAGTTCTTC

D gene: -
clone size: -
J gene: TRBJ2-1
V gene: TRBV28
CDR3 protein: CASRKSLGAYNEQFF
CDR3 DNA: TGTGCCAGCAGAAAAAGCCTAGGGGCCTACAATGAGCAGTTCTTC

D gene: TRBD2
clone size: once
J gene: TRBJ2-7
V gene: TRBV27
CDR3 protein: CASSPGTSGYYEQYF
CDR3 DNA: TGTGCCAGCTCCCCAGGGACTAGCGGTTACTACGAGCAGTACTTC

D gene: -
clone size: few
J gene: TRBJ1-1
V gene: TRBV18
CDR3 protein: CASSPSGTPNTEAFF
CDR3 DNA: TGTGCCAGCTCACCCTCCGGGACACCCAACACTGAAGCTTTCTTT

D gene: TRBD1
clone size: -
J gene: TRBJ2-3
V gene: TRBV7-3
CDR3 protein: CASSRTGGAFPDTQYF
CDR3 DNA: TGTGCCAGCAGCCGGACAGGGGGCGCGTTCCCAGATACGCAGTATTTT

D gene: TRBD2
clone size: few
J gene: TRBJ2-7
V gene: TRBV7-2
CDR3 protein: CASRKTSGRLNEQYF
CDR3 DNA: TGTGCCAGCAGAAAGACTAGCGGGAGACTCAACGAGCAGTACTTC

D gene: -
clone size: -
J gene: TRBJ2-7
V gene: TRBV11-2
CDR3 protein: CASSLEQVLEQYF
CDR3 DNA: TGTGCCAGCAGCTTAGAACAGGTTCTCGAGCAGTACTTC

D gene: TRBD2
clone size: -
J gene: TRBJ2-7
V gene: TRBV6-5
CDR3 protein: CASSYASGAYEQYF
CDR3 DNA: TGTGCCAGCAGTTACGCTAGCGGGGCCTACGAGCAGTACTTC

D gene: TRBD1
clone size: -
J gene: TRBJ1-2
V gene: TRBV5-5
CDR3 protein: CASSLGGTGGVYGYTF
CDR3 DNA: TGTGCCAGCAGCTTGGGAGGGACAGGGGGCGTCTATGGCTACACCTTC

D gene: -
clone size: -
J gene: TRBJ2-6
V gene: TRBV25-1
CDR3 protein: CASSEWGEGGSNVLTF
CDR3 DNA: TGTGCCAGCAGTGAATGGGGCGAAGGTGGGTCCAACGTCCTGACTTTC

D gene: -
clone size: -
J gene: TRBJ1-2
V gene: TRBV10-3
CDR3 protein: CAIRYREDDGYTF
CDR3 DNA: TGTGCCATCAGGTACAGGGAAGACGATGGCTACACCTTC

D gene: -
clone size: -
J gene: TRBJ1-3
V gene: TRBV5-1
CDR3 protein: CASSRGGERSASGNTIYF
CDR3 DNA: TGCGCCAGCAGCCGTGGAGGGGAGCGGTCTGCCTCTGGAAACACCATATATTTT

D gene: -
clone size: -
J gene: TRBJ2-7
V gene: TRBV10-3
CDR3 protein: CAISPRDSLSEDYEQYF
CDR3 DNA: TGTGCCATCAGTCCACGGGACTCCCTCTCGGAAGACTACGAGCAGTACTTC

D gene: -
clone size: -
J gene: TRBJ2-7
V gene: TRBV28
CDR3 protein: CASGRGPYEQYF
CDR3 DNA: TGTGCCAGCGGGCGGGGACCCTACGAGCAGTACTTC

D gene: -
clone size: few
J gene: TRBJ2-1
V gene: TRBV7-9
CDR3 protein: CASSPYAGRYNEQFF
CDR3 DNA: TGTGCCAGCAGCCCATACGCGGGACGGTACAATGAGCAGTTCTTC

D gene: TRBD2
clone size: -
J gene: TRBJ2-4
V gene: TRBV30
CDR3 protein: CAWSTGGVAKNIQYF
CDR3 DNA: TGTGCCTGGAGTACCGGGGGGGTAGCCAAAAACATTCAGTACTTC

D gene: -
clone size: -
J gene: TRBJ2-7
V gene: TRBV9
CDR3 protein: CASSVGGSSYEQYF
CDR3 DNA: TGTGCCAGCAGCGTAGGGGGCTCATCCTACGAGCAGTACTTC

D gene: -
clone size: -
J gene: TRBJ1-5
V gene: TRBV15
CDR3 protein: CATSRERQVEPQHF
CDR3 DNA: TGTGCCACCAGCAGAGAGCGTCAGGTCGAGCCCCAGCATTTT

D gene: -
clone size: -
J gene: TRBJ1-5
V gene: TRBV18
CDR3 protein: CASSPTGYGNQPQHF
CDR3 DNA: TGTGCCAGCTCGCCTACAGGGTATGGCAATCAGCCCCAGCATTTT

D gene: TRBD1
clone size: once
J gene: TRBJ1-1
V gene: TRBV18
CDR3 protein: CASSPLGQGDTEAFF
CDR3 DNA: TGTGCCAGCTCACCACTAGGACAGGGGGATACTGAAGCTTTCTTT

D gene: TRBD2
clone size: -
J gene: TRBJ2-7
V gene: TRBV2
CDR3 protein: CASSLLSSGRPRIDEQYF
CDR3 DNA: TGTGCCAGCAGCCTCTTAAGTAGCGGGAGGCCTCGCATCGACGAGCAGTACTTC